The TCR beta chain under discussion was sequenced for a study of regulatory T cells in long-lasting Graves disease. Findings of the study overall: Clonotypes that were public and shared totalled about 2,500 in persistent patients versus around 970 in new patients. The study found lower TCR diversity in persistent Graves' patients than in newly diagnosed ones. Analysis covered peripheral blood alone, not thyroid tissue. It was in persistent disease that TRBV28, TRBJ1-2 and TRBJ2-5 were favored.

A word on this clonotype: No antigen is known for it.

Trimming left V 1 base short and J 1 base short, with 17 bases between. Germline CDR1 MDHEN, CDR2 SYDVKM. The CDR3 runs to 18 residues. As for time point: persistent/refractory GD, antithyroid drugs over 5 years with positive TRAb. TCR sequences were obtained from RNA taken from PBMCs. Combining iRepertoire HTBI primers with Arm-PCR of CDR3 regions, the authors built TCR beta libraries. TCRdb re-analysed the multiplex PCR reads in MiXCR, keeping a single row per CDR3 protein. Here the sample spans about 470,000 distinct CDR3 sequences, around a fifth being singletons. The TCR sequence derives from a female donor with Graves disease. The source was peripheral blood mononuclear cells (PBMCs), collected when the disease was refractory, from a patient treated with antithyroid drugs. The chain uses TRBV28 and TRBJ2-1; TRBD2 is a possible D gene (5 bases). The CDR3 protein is CASSLSDFRGGSYNEQFF. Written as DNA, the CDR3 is TGTGCCAGCAGTTTATCGGACTTCCGCGGCGGGTCCTACAATGAGCAGTTCTTC.